The rows below give T cell receptor beta chains drawn from one sample of a study of OX40 agonist ivuxolimab in advanced cancers. The method was immunoSEQ multiplex PCR; TCRdb's version includes in-frame clones alone and lacks a portion of them. The sample yields more than 60,000 clones, 87% seen once. Sequenced material: CD4+ or CD8+ T cells sorted from blood, taken in a trial of the OX40 agonist ivuxolimab. The receptors shown here come from an adult with an advanced solid tumor such as melanoma, head and neck, liver or kidney cancer. CDR3s include the opening cysteine and the closing phenylalanine or tryptophan. A D gene is named only where the DNA matches it firmly. The size of a clone is reported for some rows only, either as once, few or many, or as a class for expanded clones.

TRBD1 - TRBJ1-4 TRBV7-9 TGTGCCAGCAGCCGTAACCCGGACAGGGCGGGAACTAATGAAAAACTGTTTTTT CASSRNPDRAGTNEKLFF
- - TRBJ2-2 TRBV2 TGTGCCAGCAGTACAGAGAACACCGGGGAGCTGTTTTTT CASSTENTGELFF
TRBD2 - TRBJ2-1 TRBV5-4 TGTGCCAGCAGCTTGGGGACTAGCGGGAGGGCCGGGTTCTTC CASSLGTSGRAGFF
- - TRBJ2-7 TRBV21-1 TGTGCCAGCAGCAAAGCGCGGGGCCAGGTTACTTCCTACGAGCAGTACTTC CASSKARGQVTSYEQYF
- - TRBJ1-3 TRBV19 TGTGCCAGTGAAGATAAAGAAGGACGCCCAGCATATTTT CASEDKEGRPAYF
- - TRBJ1-5 TRBV19 TGTGCCAGTCAGAGACGAGGGATCGATCAGCCCCAGCATTTT CASQRRGIDQPQHF
- - TRBJ2-2 TRBV5-6 TGTGCCAGCAGCGGTCTCGGGCGGGATGACGGGGAGCTGTTTTTT CASSGLGRDDGELFF
- once TRBJ2-2 TRBV19 TGTGCCAGTAGTGCCGGGACCCCGAACACCGGGGAGCTGTTTTTT CASSAGTPNTGELFF
TRBD1 few TRBJ2-7 TRBV19 TGTGCCAGTAGTGCCGGACAGGGAACCTACGAGCAGTACTTC CASSAGQGTYEQYF
- - TRBJ1-5 TRBV5-5 TGTGCCAGCAGCTTGAGAGCAAGGGTAGAGGATCAGCCCCAGCATTTT CASSLRARVEDQPQHF
TRBD1 once TRBJ1-3 TRBV6-1 TGTGCCAGCAGTCCACAGGGGATTGCTGGAAACACCATATATTTT CASSPQGIAGNTIYF
TRBD1 - TRBJ2-7 TRBV7-2 TGTGCCAGCAGCTTAGGTTGGACAGGGGCCTACGAGCAGTACTTC CASSLGWTGAYEQYF
- - TRBJ1-2 TRBV10-3 TGTGCCATGAGCCAGGGCCTTGGTAACTATGGCTACACCTTC CAMSQGLGNYGYTF
- - TRBJ2-7 TRBV5-1 TGCGCCAGCAGCTTGGACAGGCCCTTTTCCGAGCAGTACTTC CASSLDRPFSEQYF
- - TRBJ1-1 TRBV5-4 TGTGCCAGCAGCCCCGGACTTGAGACTGAAGCTTTCTTT CASSPGLETEAFF
- - TRBJ1-1 TRBV28 TGTGCCAGCAGTTTAGAGGGGGGCTGGGCTTTCTTT CASSLEGGWAFF
TRBD2 - TRBJ2-2 TRBV5-4 TGTGCCAGCAGCAACGGACTAGCGGGTTCCGGGGAGCTGTTTTTT CASSNGLAGSGELFF
- - TRBJ2-2 TRBV30 TGTGCCTGGAGTGTTCAGGGGATCACCGGGGAGCTGTTTTTT CAWSVQGITGELFF
- once TRBJ1-5 TRBV9 TGTGCCAGCAGCCCAAGGGGGTGGCAGCCCCAGCATTTT CASSPRGWQPQHF
- - TRBJ2-7 TRBV7-2 TGTGCCAGCAGCCCGACCCCAGGGCTAGCTCGCTACGAGCAGTACTTC CASSPTPGLARYEQYF
- once TRBJ1-1 TRBV7-2 TGTGCCAGCAGCGGACCCGGGGGCGCTGGTGGTATTGGTGAAGCTTTCTTT CASSGPGGAGGIGEAFF
TRBD1 - TRBJ2-1 TRBV6-5 TGTGCCAGCAGTTATACCGGGACAGGGGGCTACAATGAGCAGTTCTTC CASSYTGTGGYNEQFF
- - TRBJ2-1 TRBV29-1 TGCAGCGTTCCCGGGGGCATATACAATGAGCAGTTCTTC CSVPGGIYNEQFF
- - TRBJ1-1 TRBV18 TGTGCCAGCTCACCACCGAACGCCCGGGTTCACACTGAAGCTTTCTTT CASSPPNARVHTEAFF